Below are 10 T cell receptor beta chains sequenced from a single sample in a study of T cells after yellow fever vaccination. In TCRdb, the 5' RACE reads were re-called with MiXCR into one record per CDR3 protein. The sample has about 170,000 distinct CDR3 sequences; 8% to 13% are singletons. The sample here was CD8+ T cells sorted from PBMCs, taken 15 days after the yellow fever booster vaccination. These TCRs come from a man younger than 35 who received the YFV17D yellow fever vaccine.

V gene TRBV29-1 combines with J gene TRBJ2-2, with D uncertain. Germline V CDR1 and CDR2: SQVTM, ANQGSEA. CDR3 size: 11 residues. Trimming cost V 7 bases and J 3 bases, with 6 bases left between them. The CDR3 coding sequence is TGCAGCGCCTACGACACCGGGGAGCTGTTTTTT. Protein product: CSAYDTGELFF.

The V and J genes are TRBV9 and TRBJ2-7, with 9 bases fitting TRBD2. Trimming at V came to 10 bases and at J to 7 bases, leaving 9 bases not matched to a gene. This CDR3 region has 12 residues. Looked up from germline, CDR1 is SGDLS and CDR2 is YYNGEE. The CDR3, as DNA: TGTGCCTCCAGCGGGGGGTCTTGGGAGCAGTACTTC. This codes for CASSGGSWEQYF.

In nucleotides, the CDR3 is TGTGCCACCTCGATAATCGTGGACACCGGGGAGCTGTTTTTT. Its translation is CATSIIVDTGELFF. The chain links TRBV6-2 or TRBV6-3 to TRBJ2-2; D remains ambiguous. Germline V gene lookup returns CDR1 MNHEY and CDR2 SVGEGT. The V end was cut by 10 bases, the J end by 3 bases, with 15 bases between. CDR3 length: 14 amino acids.

This clonotype was observed a few times. The gene calls are TRBV4-3 and TRBJ2-5; no firm D call. This CDR3 is 19 amino acids long. CDR1 is LGHNA, CDR2 YSLEER, per germline. V was clipped by 1 base and J by 5 bases, with 26 bases between them. CDR3 in DNA: TGCGCCAGCAGCCAAGGTATCCTTAGGACGCACCCCCCCCGGGAGACCCAGTACTTC. This gives the protein CASSQGILRTHPPRETQYF.

The V call is TRBV7-3, the J call TRBJ2-1, with D tentatively TRBD1 (5 bases). The CDR3 is 14 amino acids. Trimming removed 0 bases from V and 5 bases from J, with 8 bases in between. Germline V CDR1 and CDR2: SGHTA, FQGTGA. CDR3 in DNA: TGTGCCAGCAGCTTAACGCCGGACAACAATGAGCAGTTCTTC. Translating it yields CASSLTPDNNEQFF. The complete variable domain, with remaining parts taken from reference TRBV7-3 and TRBJ2-1, reads GAGVSQTPSNKVTEKGKYVELRCDPISGHTALYWYRQSLGQGPEFLIYFQGTGAADDSGLPNDRFFAVRPEGSVSTLKIQRTERGDSAVYLCASSLTPDNNEQFFGPGTRLTVL.

This clonotype was seen many times. This CDR3 is CASSQPGQLNTEAFF. The DNA for the CDR3 is TGCGCCAGCAGCCAACCGGGACAGCTCAACACTGAAGCTTTCTTT. J is TRBJ1-1 and V is TRBV4-1; 7 positions agree with TRBD1. The germline gives CDR1 MGHRA, CDR2 YSYEKL. The CDR3 totals 15 residues. The V gene end was trimmed by 2 bases and the J gene end by 2 bases; junction bases not matched to a gene: 5.

The gene calls are TRBV7-9 and TRBJ1-3; TRBD1 is a possible D gene (6 bases). In germline, CDR1 is SEHNR, CDR2 FQNEAQ (reference sequence). V gave up 9 bases and J gave up 0 bases, with 15 bases separating them. The CDR3 covers 15 residues. The CDR3 nucleotides are TGTGCCAGAACCGACACAGGGCCCTCTGGAAACACCATATATTTT. Protein sequence: CARTDTGPSGNTIYF.

The chain recombines TRBV5-6 with TRBJ2-3; D call uncertain. The length of the CDR3 is 18 residues. Germline CDR1 SGHDT, CDR2 YYEEEE. With 0 bases removed from V and 2 bases from J, the gap between germline ends came to 19 bases. DNA of the CDR3: TGTGCCAGCAGCTTGGGGGGTCCAGCCATGGGGTCCACAGATACGCAGTATTTT. This translates into CASSLGGPAMGSTDTQYF.

This chain connects TRBV6-5 to TRBJ2-2, with D possibly being TRBD2 (6 bases). This CDR3 has 14 residues. Trimming stripped 0 bases from V and 6 bases from J, with 8 bases between. Germline CDR1 is MNHEY and CDR2 is SVGAGI. This CDR3 is CASSYSEGAGELFF. The CDR3 nucleotides read TGTGCCAGCAGTTACTCGGAGGGCGCCGGGGAGCTGTTTTTT.

The V call is TRBV6-5, the J call TRBJ1-6; tentative D call: TRBD1 (6 bases). Trimming cost V 7 bases and J 0 bases, with 13 bases left between them. The CDR3 is 16 residues long. Per germline, CDR1 MNHEY and CDR2 SVGAGI. CDR3 nucleotides: TGTGCCAGCACCGGGGGACAATACTCCTATAATTCACCCCTCCACTTT. Its protein is CASTGGQYSYNSPLHF.